The entry that follows covers one T cell receptor beta chain sequence. Antigen specificity is unknown. V lost 7 bases to trimming and J lost 9 bases, with 13 bases between them. Germline values: CDR1 MNHNS, CDR2 SASEGT. This CDR3 spans 12 amino acids. The data were taken from a study of cytomegalovirus exposure and HLA in healthy donors. Study-wide points: Later analysis identified a missense DCLRE1C variant that was linked to TCR beta V- and J-gene trimming. The availability of immune exposure information extended only to CMV serostatus. In a later analysis, the majority of CMV-associated beta chains seemingly showed HLA restriction.

This PCR relied on a set of 60 Vbeta primers and 13 Jbeta primers. Assay: immunoSEQ multiplex PCR; the TCRdb copy retains only in-frame clones and omits some. The profile shows 73,000 or so clones, approximately 75% of them singletons. The sequencing input was PBMCs. The receptor's source is a human donor in good health. The chain couples TRBV6-1 to TRBJ1-5; D gene uncertain. CDR3 residues: CASIPTAGPQHF. The CDR3 region has the DNA TGTGCCAGCATTCCAACGGCGGGGCCCCAGCATTTT.